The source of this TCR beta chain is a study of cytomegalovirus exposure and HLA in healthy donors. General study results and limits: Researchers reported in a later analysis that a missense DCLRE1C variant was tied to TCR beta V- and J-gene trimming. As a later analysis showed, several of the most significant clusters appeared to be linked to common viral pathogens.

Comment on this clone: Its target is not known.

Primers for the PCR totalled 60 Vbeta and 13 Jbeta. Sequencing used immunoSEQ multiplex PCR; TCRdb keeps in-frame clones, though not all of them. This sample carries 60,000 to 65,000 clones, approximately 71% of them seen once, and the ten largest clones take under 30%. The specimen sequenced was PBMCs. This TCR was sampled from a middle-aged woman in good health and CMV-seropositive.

The CDR3 loop reads CASSVAGGQAEQFF. The DNA for the CDR3 is TGTGCCAGCAGCGTTGCGGGGGGTCAGGCTGAGCAGTTCTTC. This chain uses TRBV9 with TRBJ2-1; the match to TRBD2 covers 8 bases. The ends lost 2 bases at V and 9 bases at J; junction bases unmatched: 7. The CDR3 length is 14 residues. Per the germline V gene, CDR1 is SGDLS and CDR2 is YYNGEE.